The clone carrying this T cell receptor (beta chain) was observed many times. Its antigen remains unknown. Time point defined: persistent/refractory GD, antithyroid drugs over 5 years with positive TRAb. There was RNA extracted from PBMCs, and the TCR library was made from it. The peripheral blood volume drawn was 8 to 9.5 milliliters, and it was collected into EDTA tubes. The data originate from a study of regulatory T cells in long-lasting Graves disease. Study results and limitations: Public clonotype sharing was higher in persistent than newly diagnosed patients.

According to the study, TCR beta libraries were built with iRepertoire HTBI primers and CDR3-region Arm-PCR. How the authors handled the data: Some 60 TRBV and about 14 TRBJ segments were identified across samples. TCRdb recomputed calls from the multiplex PCR reads with MiXCR, one row per CDR3 protein. These V and J calls are TCRdb output, not the study's own analysis. The sample lists hundreds of thousands of distinct CDR3 sequences; around a fifth were seen once. This CDR3 is built from 17 residues. The V and J ends lost 4 bases and 4 bases, in that order; junction bases with no gene match: 15. Germline values: CDR1 SGHRS, CDR2 YFSETQ.

The chain has TRBV5-1 and TRBJ1-2; TRBD1 agrees at 8 bases. The sequences come from peripheral blood mononuclear cells (PBMCs), collected when the disease was refractory, from a patient treated with antithyroid drugs. The sequence came from a female donor with Graves disease. CDR3 coding DNA: TGCGCCAGCAGCCGAGGACAGGGTGGCAAGGGGATCTATGGCTACACCTTC. Amino acid sequence: CASSRGQGGKGIYGYTF.